Here is one T cell receptor beta chain with its context. Antigen unknown. During the collection period, no donor immune events like infections were recorded. This sample was included in a study of identifying expanded T cells in peripheral blood. Data came from immunoSEQ multiplex PCR; TCRdb stores just in-frame clones and leaves some out. The table shows about 54,000 clones, with 89% occurring only once. The V gene end was trimmed by 3 bases and the J gene end by 4 bases; junction bases not matched to a gene: 7. Germline values: CDR1 SQVTM, CDR2 ANQGSEA. This CDR3 region has 15 residues. Study-level findings and limits: Over two and four weeks, about 15 and 18 clones changed, versus around 1.1 between replicates. Variance in clone template counts between two-week samples significantly increased with total template count across all healthy donors.

This chain connects TRBV29-1 to TRBJ2-1; 9 positions match TRBD1. This clonotype was sampled from a person aged 18 to 75 in good health. The specimen was blood. The CDR3 loop reads CSVDLLGQGYNEQFF. The CDR3 DNA reads as TGCAGCGTTGACCTCCTTGGACAGGGGTACAATGAGCAGTTCTTC.